This T cell receptor beta chain was captured by sequencing in a study of blood T cells in healthy people across ages. CDR1 is SQVTM and CDR2 is ANQGSEA in the germline V gene. This CDR3 contains 11 residues. V trimming: 4 bases; J trimming: 5 bases; junction bases outside the gene matches: 1. This clonotype occurred many times. Through a sample-barcoded 5' primer and a J-beta primer mix, a second PCR was run for about 6 to 12 cycles. TCRdb reprocessed the 5' RACE reads via MiXCR and lists one record per CDR3 protein. Of 550,000 to 700,000 distinct CDR3 sequences in the sample, 27% are singletons; the top ten hold 15% to 20%.

This chain uses TRBV29-1 with TRBJ2-5, with 7 bases matching TRBD2. This sequence originates from a woman between 65 and 79 years old in good health. Sequenced input: blood. The CDR3 reads CSVGAGETQYF. CDR3 sequence (DNA): TGCAGCGTTGGAGCGGGGGAGACCCAGTACTTC. The whole variable domain, remainder taken from reference TRBV29-1 and TRBJ2-5, is SAVISQKPSRDICQRGTSLTIQCQVDSQVTMMFWYRQQPGQSLTLIATANQGSEATYESGFVIDKFPISRPNLTFSTLTVSNMSPEDSSIYLCSVGAGETQYFGPGTRLLVL.